This T cell receptor beta chain was identified in a study of shared clonotypes between healthy human individuals. Assay: immunoSEQ multiplex PCR; the TCRdb copy retains only in-frame clones and omits some. The repertoire consists of fewer than 650,000 clones, with roughly 79% occurring once and the leading ten covering around 12%. The CDR3 is 15 residues long. V gave up 6 bases and J gave up 0 bases; unmatched junction bases: 6. Germline V gene data show CDR1 as SNHLY and CDR2 as FYNNEI. Only a few counts were recorded for this clone. Its antigen is as yet unknown. General study results and limits: Blood was the sole source, and tissue repertoires probably differ.

Every donor was a Caucasian adult from Nashville, Tennessee. Genomic DNA from unsorted samples was obtained from around 93 million PBMCs (per sample). Sequences were obtained from PBMCs. This chain joins TRBV2 and TRBJ2-3; 7 bases align to TRBD1. The receptor's source is a middle-aged woman in good health. Some clones in this sample may be carry-over from other donors' samples. The CDR3 nucleotides are TGTGCCAGCAGCTCTGACAGGGCTAGCACAGATACGCAGTATTTT. Encoded protein: CASSSDRASTDTQYF.